This record looks at one T cell receptor beta chain sequence and its context. This sample is drawn from a study of blood T cell repertoires in COVID-19. The V end lost 0 bases, the J end lost 3 bases, and 15 bases lay between the germline ends. Germline V CDR1 and CDR2: SGHRS, YFSETQ. The CDR3 has 16 amino acids. Repertoires were generated with immunoSEQ multiplex PCR, while TCRdb's copy carries only in-frame clones and drops some. Of over 85,000 clones detected, approximately 84% appear once; the ten largest clones hold around 9.4%. The V call is TRBV5-1, the J call TRBJ1-1; possible D gene TRBD1, 5 bases. What was sequenced was peripheral blood. This clonotype originated in a man aged 35 to 55 with active or convalescent COVID-19. The CDR3 bases are TGCGCCAGCAGCTTGGATGGGGCGTCGACGGACACTGAAGCTTTCTTT. It translates to CASSLDGASTDTEAFF.